One sample yielded the 26 T cell receptor beta chains listed below, sequenced in a study of blood T cell repertoires in COVID-19. TCRdb keeps only in-frame clones here, not all; method: immunoSEQ multiplex PCR. The table lists under 200,000 clones, approximately 84% of them singletons. The sequenced sample was peripheral blood. The receptors were gathered from a woman aged 80 or over with acute or convalescent COVID-19.

The gene calls are TRBV2 and TRBJ1-1; TRBD1 aligns across 9 bases. V shed 6 bases, J shed 0 bases, and the junction held 2 bases outside the gene matches. The CDR3 sequence is 14 residues long. Germline CDR1 reads SNHLY; CDR2 reads FYNNEI. CDR3 region: CASSRDRVNTEAFF. CDR3 nucleotides: TGTGCCAGCAGCCGGGACAGGGTGAACACTGAAGCTTTCTTT.

V is TRBV18 and J is TRBJ2-3; TRBD1 matches at 7 bases. The CDR3 runs to 15 residues. The trim removed 3 bases at V and 4 bases at J, leaving 7 bases unmatched. Germline V lookup: CDR1 KGHSH, CDR2 LQKENI. CDR3 sequence reads: CASSPGQGGPDTQYF. The CDR3 region has the DNA TGTGCCAGCTCACCGGGGCAAGGGGGCCCAGATACGCAGTATTTT.

The rearrangement joins TRBV11-3 to TRBJ1-5; D ambiguous. V dropped 1 base and J dropped 1 base, with 20 bases sitting between them. CDR3 length: 19 residues. Looked up from germline, CDR1 is SGHNT and CDR2 is YENEEA. The CDR3 DNA reads as TGTGCCAGCAGCTTAGTTCGCAACTCATGGTGGTCGAGCAATCAGCCCCAGCATTTT. This translates into CASSLVRNSWWSSNQPQHF.

This chain joins TRBV6-4 and TRBJ2-3; 12 bases are a match to TRBD2. CDR3 length: 17 residues. Germline assignment: CDR1 MRHNA and CDR2 SNTAGT. V dropped 4 bases and J dropped 0; count of bases not matched to a gene: 5. The CDR3 loop reads CASSAGTSGSSTDTQYF. The CDR3 coding sequence is TGTGCCAGCAGTGCCGGGACTAGCGGGTCAAGCACAGATACGCAGTATTTT.

J is TRBJ1-1 and V is TRBV2, with 10 nucleotides matching TRBD1. From germline, CDR1 is SNHLY and CDR2 FYNNEI. This CDR3 comprises 13 residues. Trimming removed 4 bases from V and 5 bases from J; junction bases left unmatched: 1. The CDR3 protein is CASSAGQGTEAFF. Here the CDR3 DNA reads TGTGCCAGCAGTGCGGGACAGGGGACTGAAGCTTTCTTT.

The chain couples TRBV28 to TRBJ1-2; 7 bases align to TRBD1. From germline, CDR1 is MDHEN and CDR2 SYDVKM. The J segment lost 7 bases and the V segment lost 5 bases, leaving 13 bases of the junction unmatched. This CDR3 comprises 15 residues. The CDR3 coding sequence is TGTGCCAGCAGTCAAAGACAGGGATTTATTCGTGGCTACACCTTC. Protein sequence: CASSQRQGFIRGYTF.

This chain connects TRBV15 to TRBJ2-3, with TRBD2 identical over 10 bases. The J segment lost 5 bases and the V segment lost 3 bases, leaving 11 bases of the junction unmatched. Germline CDR1 reads LNHNV; CDR2 reads YYDKDF (reference sequence). The CDR3 has 17 residues. The CDR3, as DNA: TGTGCCACCAGCAGGGACCTTGGGACTAGCGACATAGATACGCAGTATTTT. Protein sequence: CATSRDLGTSDIDTQYF.

V gene TRBV7-2 combines with J gene TRBJ1-2; TRBD1 might be the D (6 bases). Germline assignment: CDR1 SGHTA and CDR2 FQGNSA. This CDR3 region has 14 residues. Between the trimmed V and J ends, which lost 5 bases and 1 base, there was a span of 11 bases. The CDR3 loop is CASSPTGGNYGYTF. The CDR3 coding sequence is TGTGCCAGCAGCCCGACAGGAGGTAACTATGGCTACACCTTC.

This chain joins TRBV2 and TRBJ1-1; 8 bases map to TRBD1. The CDR3 is 15 residues long. The V gene's germline CDR1 is SNHLY and CDR2 FYNNEI. V was pared by 6 bases and J by 0 bases, with 6 bases of the junction left unmatched. CDR3 loop: CASSRTGSMNTEAFF. CDR3 DNA sequence: TGTGCCAGCAGCAGGACAGGGAGCATGAACACTGAAGCTTTCTTT.

This clone was seen once. V and J are TRBV29-1 and TRBJ1-1; TRBD1 might be the D (6 bases). There are 12 residues in the CDR3. V lost 0 bases, J lost 6 bases, and 8 bases lay in between. The germline V gene has CDR1 SQVTM and CDR2 ANQGSEA. CDR3 sequence reads: CSVEDEGAEAFF. The CDR3 DNA reads TGCAGCGTTGAAGATGAGGGGGCTGAAGCTTTCTTT.

The chain uses TRBV28 and TRBJ1-2; D may be TRBD1 (5 bases). Germline V lookup: CDR1 MDHEN, CDR2 SYDVKM. V lost 2 bases and J lost 4, with 11 bases in between. The CDR3 is 14 amino acids. CDR3 region: CASSLPAGPYGYTF. The CDR3 DNA sequence: TGTGCCAGCAGTTTACCGGCAGGGCCCTATGGCTACACCTTC.

The rearrangement joins TRBV2 to TRBJ1-5, with D possibly TRBD1 on 5 matching bases. Trimming cost V 4 bases and J 5 bases, with 12 bases left between them. The CDR3 is 14 residues long. Germline-derived CDR1 and CDR2 are SNHLY and FYNNEI. The CDR3 nucleotides are TGTGCCAGCAGTGGACAGTACTCACATCAGCCCCAGCATTTT. Encoded protein: CASSGQYSHQPQHF.

CDR3 nucleotide sequence: TGTGCCAGCAGCGTCGGACTAGCGGGCATCGGGGGATACAATGAGCAGTTCTTC. Its translation is CASSVGLAGIGGYNEQFF. The chain combines TRBV9 with TRBJ2-1, with TRBD2 identical over 11 bases. The CDR3 loop spans 18 amino acids. In germline, CDR1 is SGDLS, CDR2 YYNGEE. Trimming cost V 2 bases and J 4 bases; bases outside gene matches: 11.

This clone has a single count. V gene TRBV6-5 combines with J gene TRBJ1-1; weak D call: TRBD1 (6 bases). The CDR3 has 16 amino acids. V was pared by 0 bases and J by 1 base, with 12 bases between. Germline V CDR1 and CDR2: MNHEY, SVGAGI. The CDR3 DNA sequence: TGTGCCAGCAGTTACTCGTTCGGACAGTCGAACACTGAAGCTTTCTTT. This gives the protein CASSYSFGQSNTEAFF.

The table lists this clone with a few counts. In DNA, the CDR3 is TGTGCCAGCCAGCGGGGTTCCTACGAGCAGTACTTC. Translation: CASQRGSYEQYF. The gene calls are TRBV2 and TRBJ2-7, with TRBD2 identical over 7 bases. Germline V CDR1 and CDR2: SNHLY, FYNNEI. CDR3 size: 12 residues. V shed 8 bases, J shed 1 base, and the junction held 2 bases outside the gene matches.

This clone was picked up one time. This chain uses TRBV2 with TRBJ1-4, with a tentative D call TRBD1 (6 bases). The V and J ends lost 2 bases and 7 bases respectively, with 11 bases between them. Germline assignment: CDR1 SNHLY and CDR2 FYNNEI. The CDR3 length is 14 residues. The DNA for the CDR3 is TGTGCCAGCAGTGAACAGGGGAGGGGTGAAAAACTGTTTTTT. Amino acids: CASSEQGRGEKLFF.

The rearrangement joins TRBV4-2 to TRBJ2-7; 7 positions match TRBD2. V trimming: 0 bases; J trimming: 2 bases; junction bases outside the gene matches: 7. The length of the CDR3 is 16 residues. CDR1 is LGHNA, CDR2 YNFKEQ, per germline. The CDR3 DNA reads TGTGCCAGCAGCCAAGACCCCGGACTAGTAGCCTACGAGCAGTACTTC. Encoded protein: CASSQDPGLVAYEQYF.

Only one count was recorded for this clone. The V and J genes are TRBV27 and TRBJ2-2; 9 bases map to TRBD2. Germline lookup yields CDR1 MNHEY and CDR2 SMNVEV (reference sequence). The CDR3 totals 13 residues. The J segment lost 0 bases and the V segment lost 10 bases, leaving 0 bases of the junction unmatched. CDR3 residues: CATSGTNTGELFF. DNA for the CDR3: TGTGCCACTAGCGGGACGAACACCGGGGAGCTGTTTTTT.

The V and J genes are TRBV30 and TRBJ2-7; D may be TRBD2 (6 bases). Germline CDR1 GTSNPN, CDR2 SVGIG (reference sequence). V was trimmed by 2 bases and J by 2 bases, leaving 10 bases between them. This CDR3 spans 13 amino acids. The CDR3 loop is CAWSIGGPYEQYF. In DNA, the CDR3 is TGTGCCTGGAGTATCGGGGGTCCCTACGAGCAGTACTTC.

The V gene is TRBV9, the J gene TRBJ2-3, with a weak D call TRBD2 (6 bases). The germline V gene has CDR1 SGDLS and CDR2 YYNGEE. The CDR3 is made up of 16 amino acids. The V and J ends lost 2 bases and 8 bases respectively, with 21 bases between them. This CDR3 is CASSVVGGGPSITQYF. CDR3 in DNA: TGTGCCAGCAGCGTCGTGGGGGGAGGTCCTTCTATTACGCAGTATTTT.

This chain connects TRBV3-1 (or the pseudogene TRBV3-2) to TRBJ1-4; 7 positions agree with TRBD1. The CDR3 extends over 14 amino acids. V shed 1 base and J 11 bases; nucleotides not matched to a gene: 7. Germline values: CDR1 LGHDT, CDR2 YNNKEL (reference sequence). The CDR3 DNA is TGTGCCAGCAGCCAAGTAACAACAGGGGAGAAACTGTTTTTT. Translating it yields CASSQVTTGEKLFF.

The chain has TRBV24-1 and TRBJ2-2, with 7 bases that match TRBD1. Germline V gives CDR1 KGHDR, CDR2 SFDVKD. CDR3 length: 16 amino acids. With V trimmed by 8 bases and J by 2 bases, 10 bases remained unmatched. The CDR3 DNA sequence: TGTGCCACCACAACAAGTGAGGGGGCTAACACCGGGGAGCTGTTTTTT. It is translated as CATTTSEGANTGELFF.

This clone showed up just a few times. The V and J genes are TRBV28 and TRBJ1-2; D possibly corresponds to TRBD1 (5 bases). The V gene lost 11 bases and the J gene lost 0 bases, with 13 bases spanning the gap. Germline assignment: CDR1 MDHEN and CDR2 SYDVKM. The CDR3 runs 13 residues. In nucleotides, the CDR3 is TGTGCCGTGCCGCGACAGTCTAACTATGGCTACACCTTC. Its protein product is CAVPRQSNYGYTF.

This chain uses TRBV28 with TRBJ2-5; weak D call: TRBD2 (6 bases). The germline gives CDR1 MDHEN, CDR2 SYDVKM. V was pared by 5 bases and J by 5 bases, with 18 bases between. The CDR3 consists of 15 residues. Here the CDR3 reads CASSPSLLAMETQYF. The CDR3 bases are TGTGCCAGCAGTCCCTCGCTTCTAGCGATGGAGACCCAGTACTTC. The variable domain in full, completed from reference TRBV28 and TRBJ2-5, reads DVKVTQSSRYLVKRTGEKVFLECVQDMDHENMFWYRQDPGLGLRLIYFSYDVKMKEKGDIPEGYSVSREKKERFSLILESASTNQTSMYLCASSPSLLAMETQYFGPGTRLLVL.

The chain links TRBV7-2 to TRBJ1-4; maybe TRBD1 (6 bases). CDR3 length: 15 residues. Germline-derived CDR1 and CDR2 are SGHTA and FQGNSA. The V and J ends lost 1 base and 7 bases respectively, with 13 bases between them. CDR3 sequence (DNA): TGTGCCAGCAGCTTAGATGGGGGCTCGGGTGAAAAACTGTTTTTT. Translation gives CASSLDGGSGEKLFF.

V gene TRBV3-1 (or the pseudogene TRBV3-2) combines with J gene TRBJ2-7; tentative D call: TRBD1 (5 bases). The CDR3 length is 13 residues. V was clipped by 1 base and J by 6 bases, with 10 bases between them. The germline V gene encodes CDR1 LGHDT and CDR2 YNNKEL (reference sequence). CDR3 DNA sequence: TGTGCCAGCAGCCAAGGGGGCATCAGCGAGCAGTACTTC. It encodes CASSQGGISEQYF.